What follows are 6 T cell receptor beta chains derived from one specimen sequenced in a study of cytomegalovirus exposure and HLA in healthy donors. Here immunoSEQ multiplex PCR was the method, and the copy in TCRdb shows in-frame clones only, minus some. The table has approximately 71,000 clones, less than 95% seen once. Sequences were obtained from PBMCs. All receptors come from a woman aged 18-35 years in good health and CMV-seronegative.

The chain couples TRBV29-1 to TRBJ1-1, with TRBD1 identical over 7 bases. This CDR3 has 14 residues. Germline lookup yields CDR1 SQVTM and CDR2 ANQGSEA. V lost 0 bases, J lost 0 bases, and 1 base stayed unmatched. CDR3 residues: CSVEDGQVNTEAFF. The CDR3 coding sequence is TGCAGCGTTGAAGATGGACAGGTGAACACTGAAGCTTTCTTT.

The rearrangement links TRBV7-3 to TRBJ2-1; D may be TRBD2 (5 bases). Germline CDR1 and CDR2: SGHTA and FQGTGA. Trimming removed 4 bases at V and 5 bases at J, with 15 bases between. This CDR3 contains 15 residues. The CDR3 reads CASSSLERMNNEQFF. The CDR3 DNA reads TGTGCCAGCAGCTCGCTGGAGCGGATGAACAATGAGCAGTTCTTC.

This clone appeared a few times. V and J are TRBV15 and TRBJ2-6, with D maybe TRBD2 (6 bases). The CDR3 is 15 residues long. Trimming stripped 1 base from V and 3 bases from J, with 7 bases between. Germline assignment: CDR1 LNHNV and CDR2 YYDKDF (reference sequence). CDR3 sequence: CATSRGRGGANVLTF. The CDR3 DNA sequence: TGTGCCACCAGCAGAGGGCGGGGTGGGGCCAACGTCCTGACTTTC.

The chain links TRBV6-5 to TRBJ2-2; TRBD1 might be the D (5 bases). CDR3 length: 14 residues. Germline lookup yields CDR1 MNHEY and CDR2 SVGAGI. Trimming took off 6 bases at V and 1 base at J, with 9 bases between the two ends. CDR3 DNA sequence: TGTGCCAGCAGCCCTAGGGGGAACACCGGGGAGCTGTTTTTT. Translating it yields CASSPRGNTGELFF.

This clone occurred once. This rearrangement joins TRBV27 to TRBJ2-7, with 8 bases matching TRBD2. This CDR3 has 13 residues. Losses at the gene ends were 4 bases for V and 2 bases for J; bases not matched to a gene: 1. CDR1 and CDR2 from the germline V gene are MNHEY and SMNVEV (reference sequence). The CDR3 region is CASSSTSAYEQYF. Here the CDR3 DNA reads TGTGCCAGCAGTTCGACTAGCGCCTACGAGCAGTACTTC.

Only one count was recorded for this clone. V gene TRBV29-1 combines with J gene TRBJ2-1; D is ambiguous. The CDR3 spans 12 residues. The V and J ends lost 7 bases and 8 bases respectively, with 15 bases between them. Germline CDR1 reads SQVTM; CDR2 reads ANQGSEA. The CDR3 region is CSGLVYVDEQFF. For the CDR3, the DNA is TGCAGCGGCCTAGTTTACGTCGATGAGCAGTTCTTC.